These T cell receptor beta chains were read from a single sample in a study of siplizumab effects on memory and regulatory T cells. Repertoires were generated with immunoSEQ multiplex PCR, while TCRdb's copy carries only in-frame clones and drops some. This sample has about 82,000 clones; about 87% occur once, and the top ten carry over 1.5%. The sequenced material came from Tregs sorted from blood. The receptors here all came from a human donor in good health. Both conserved end residues are part of each CDR3.

CDR3 protein	V gene	J gene
CASRQDRITDTQYF	TRBV7-9	TRBJ2-3
CASSFGRPANSPLHF	TRBV7-2	TRBJ1-6
CASSISSGQQFF	TRBV19	TRBJ2-1
CASSFGSVGGNTEAFF	TRBV5-4	TRBJ1-1
CASSFGGETQYF	TRBV7-2	TRBJ2-5
CASSSSRVGYTF	TRBV11-2	TRBJ1-2
CASSPPVRGNTGELFF	TRBV18	TRBJ2-2
CAWSVLTADTQYF	TRBV30	TRBJ2-3
CANTLGQGSYNEQFF	TRBV2	TRBJ2-1
CASSQDWNYGYTF	TRBV4-3	TRBJ1-2
CASSLGTGLLFSGYTF	TRBV5-4	TRBJ1-2
CASSSPGLAFASTDTQYF	TRBV7-9	TRBJ2-3
CASSPTGGALNQPQHF	TRBV18	TRBJ1-5
CASIQLTPVIQGTQEYF	TRBV19	TRBJ2-7
CASSLLGENTEAFF	TRBV27	TRBJ1-1
CASSLGGGGSEQYF	TRBV7-9	TRBJ2-7
CATSRDRRQSVNTEAFF	TRBV15	TRBJ1-1
CASSLQVLTNEQFF	TRBV5-6	TRBJ2-1
CASSGPTGADTQYF	TRBV7-3	TRBJ2-3
CASSLKTDYTEAFF	TRBV5-1	TRBJ1-1
CASSYGGAGSEKLFF	TRBV28	TRBJ1-4
CASSVQPLYGYTF	TRBV27	TRBJ1-2
CASTRQGTYGYTF	TRBV19	TRBJ1-2
CASTFGGGSPLHF	TRBV28	TRBJ1-6
CASSVTRGVQETQYF	TRBV2	TRBJ2-5
CASSSLSTQYF	TRBV5-6	TRBJ2-3
CSVVGGPGQSTEAFF	TRBV29-1	TRBJ1-1
CASSLYGNQPQHF	TRBV28	TRBJ1-5
CASSQVPGASAEAFF	TRBV4-1	TRBJ1-1
CSLTPGGKETQYF	TRBV29-1	TRBJ2-5
CAISGQVTGELFF	TRBV10-3	TRBJ2-2
CASSLTGIDGYTF	TRBV5-1	TRBJ1-2
CATSSGRDRNTIYF	TRBV15	TRBJ1-3
CASSEGLTDTQYF	TRBV10-1	TRBJ2-3
CASSVGGTVTGELFF	TRBV9	TRBJ2-2
CASIGPLGDQPQHF	TRBV19	TRBJ1-5
CASSYRTQGLNTEAFF	TRBV6-5	TRBJ1-1
CASSRGRFSEQYF	TRBV19	TRBJ2-7
CASSPQGPETQYF	TRBV7-2	TRBJ2-5
CSVRGLYEQYF	TRBV20-1	TRBJ2-7